The T cell receptor beta chain under discussion was sequenced for a study of T cell repertoires in cytomegalovirus infection (dated by TCRdb to the late 2010s). Background on the whole study: Donor HLA type was relevant to the analysis, because carriage of CMV infection together with the matching HLA type was indicated by public TCR beta signatures. The research as a whole found: Carriers of CMV infection plus the relevant HLA type were discriminated by the cumulative frequency of public TCR beta family members in the study cohort and in an independent roughly 400-donor cohort. The ex vivo response was dominated by HLA-C-restricted CMV-specific TCR beta clonotypes, which also provided the single most frequent clonotype in two of eight donors.

This clonotype was recorded a few times. The antigen this receptor binds is unknown. Base qualities are not at hand, and no much larger clone is one base apart. The germline V gene gives CDR1 as MGHRA and CDR2 as YSYEKL. V sheds 1 base and J sheds 5 bases, leaving 9 bases between their ends. Counted from cysteine to phenylalanine, this CDR3 has 14 amino acids. Only the CDR3 part of the read is kept: 42 bases, read in frame from the first base. These reads were obtained on an Illumina HiSeq 1500. Clones were called with MiXCR by TCRdb after fastp trimmed the public reads at Q25, and only in-frame beta chains were retained. Every entry covers one CDR3 protein and lists the most common genes and DNA from its rows. This sample lists a few hundred thousand distinct CDR3 sequences; roughly 20% were detected once. Jointly, the top ten make up around 9.3% of the sample.

The sequence derives from a human donor in good health (CMV status not recorded). Some clones in this sample may be carry-over from other donors' samples. Here the chain combines TRBV4-1 and TRBJ2-1; tentative D gene TRBD2, with 6 bases matching. Sequencing was performed on PBMCs. The sequenced DNA is TGCGCCAGCAGCCAAGTGGCGGGGAACAATGAGCAGTTCTTC. It translates to CASSQVAGNNEQFF.